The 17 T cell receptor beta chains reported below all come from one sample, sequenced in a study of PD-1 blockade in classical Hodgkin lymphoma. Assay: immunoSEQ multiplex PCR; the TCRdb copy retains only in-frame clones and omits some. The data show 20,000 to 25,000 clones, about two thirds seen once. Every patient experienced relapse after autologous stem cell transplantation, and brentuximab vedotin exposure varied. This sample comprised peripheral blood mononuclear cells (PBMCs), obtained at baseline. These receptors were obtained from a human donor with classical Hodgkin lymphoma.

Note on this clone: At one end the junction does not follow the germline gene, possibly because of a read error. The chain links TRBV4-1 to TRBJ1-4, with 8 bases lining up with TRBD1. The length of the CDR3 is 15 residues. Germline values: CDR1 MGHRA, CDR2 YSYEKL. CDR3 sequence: CASSVTPGTGNFPAF. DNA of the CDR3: TGCGCCAGCAGCGTAACGCCGGGGACAGGTAATTTCCCGGCTTTT.

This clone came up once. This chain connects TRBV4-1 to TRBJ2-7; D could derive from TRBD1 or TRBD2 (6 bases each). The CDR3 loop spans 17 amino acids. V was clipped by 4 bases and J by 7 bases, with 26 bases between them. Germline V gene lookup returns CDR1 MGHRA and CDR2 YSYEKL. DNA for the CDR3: TGCGCCAGCAGCCCCCTGGGGGCTGCGGGGCCTTATTGGGAGCAGTACTTC. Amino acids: CASSPLGAAGPYWEQYF.

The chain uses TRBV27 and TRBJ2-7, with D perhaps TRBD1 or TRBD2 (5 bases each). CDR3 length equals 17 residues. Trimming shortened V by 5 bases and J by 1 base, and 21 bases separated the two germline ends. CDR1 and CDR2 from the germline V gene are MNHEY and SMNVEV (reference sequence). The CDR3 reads CASSPGWGTRGSYEQYF. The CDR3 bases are TGTGCCAGCAGTCCCGGGTGGGGGACCCGGGGTTCCTACGAGCAGTACTTC.

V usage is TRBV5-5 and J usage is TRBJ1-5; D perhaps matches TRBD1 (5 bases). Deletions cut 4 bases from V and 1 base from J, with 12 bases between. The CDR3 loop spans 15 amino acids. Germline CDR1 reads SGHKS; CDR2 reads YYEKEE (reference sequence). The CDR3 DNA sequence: TGTGCCAGCAGCAAAGGACAAGCGAGCAATCAGCCCCAGCATTTT. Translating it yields CASSKGQASNQPQHF.

The chain's CDR3 is CASRRTGLSYEQYF. As DNA, the CDR3 is TGTGCCAGCAGACGGACAGGGCTGTCCTACGAGCAGTACTTC. The chain employs TRBV28 and TRBJ2-5, with 8 bases that match TRBD1. TRBJ2-7 explains the end of the DNA better; the J call may be wrong. The CDR3 is 14 amino acids. Germline CDR1 MDHEN, CDR2 SYDVKM.

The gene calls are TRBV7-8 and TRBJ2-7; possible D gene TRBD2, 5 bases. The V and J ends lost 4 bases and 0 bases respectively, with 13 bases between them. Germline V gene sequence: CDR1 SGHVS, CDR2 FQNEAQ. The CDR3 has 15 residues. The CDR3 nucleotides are TGTGCCAGCAGCTCCAGCGGAATTTCCTCCTACGAGCAGTACTTC. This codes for CASSSSGISSYEQYF.

Here the CDR3 reads CASSPSSAGPTGELFF. The CDR3 coding sequence is TGTGCCAGCAGCCCCTCCTCTGCAGGGCCGACCGGGGAGCTGTTTTTT. This chain joins TRBV7-2 and TRBJ2-2, with a possible D match to TRBD1 (5 bases). Trimming left V 5 bases short and J 5 bases short, with 18 bases between. The CDR3 is 16 residues long. The germline V gene encodes CDR1 SGHTA and CDR2 FQGNSA. Complete variable domain (other parts from reference TRBV7-2 and TRBJ2-2): GAGVSQSPSNKVTEKGKDVELRCDPISGHTALYWYRQSLGQGLEFLIYFQGNSAPDKSGLPSDRFSAERTGGSVSTLTIQRTQQEDSAVYLCASSPSSAGPTGELFFGEGSRLTVL.

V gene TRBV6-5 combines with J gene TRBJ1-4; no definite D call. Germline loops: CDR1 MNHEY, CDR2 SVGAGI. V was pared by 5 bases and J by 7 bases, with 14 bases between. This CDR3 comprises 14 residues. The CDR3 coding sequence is TGTGCCAGCAGTAGCGGGAGCAACGGTGAAAAACTGTTTTTT. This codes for CASSSGSNGEKLFF.

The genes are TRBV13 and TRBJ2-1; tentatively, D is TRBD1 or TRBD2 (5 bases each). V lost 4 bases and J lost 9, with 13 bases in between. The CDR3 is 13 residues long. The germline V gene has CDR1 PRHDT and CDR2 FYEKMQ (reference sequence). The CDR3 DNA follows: TGTGCCAGCAGCTGGGACCCCCGGCCTGAGCAGTTCTTC. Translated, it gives CASSWDPRPEQFF.

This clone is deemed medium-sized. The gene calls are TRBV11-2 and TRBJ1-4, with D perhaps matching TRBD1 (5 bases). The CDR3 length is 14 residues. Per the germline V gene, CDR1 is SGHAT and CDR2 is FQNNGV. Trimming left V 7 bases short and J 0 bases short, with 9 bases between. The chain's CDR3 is CASTQGSTNEKLFF. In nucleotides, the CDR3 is TGTGCCAGCACCCAGGGATCAACTAATGAAAAACTGTTTTTT.

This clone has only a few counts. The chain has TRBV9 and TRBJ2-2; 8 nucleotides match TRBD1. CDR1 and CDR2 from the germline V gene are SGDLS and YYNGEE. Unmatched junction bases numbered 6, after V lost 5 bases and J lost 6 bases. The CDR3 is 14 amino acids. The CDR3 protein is CASSGQGIPGELFF. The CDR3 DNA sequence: TGTGCCAGCAGTGGACAGGGTATTCCCGGGGAGCTGTTTTTT. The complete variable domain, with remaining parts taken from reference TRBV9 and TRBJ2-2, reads DSGVTQTPKHLITATGQRVTLRCSPRSGDLSVYWYQQSLDQGLQFLIQYYNGEERAKGNILERFSAQQFPDLHSELNLSSLELGDSALYFCASSGQGIPGELFFGEGSRLTVL.

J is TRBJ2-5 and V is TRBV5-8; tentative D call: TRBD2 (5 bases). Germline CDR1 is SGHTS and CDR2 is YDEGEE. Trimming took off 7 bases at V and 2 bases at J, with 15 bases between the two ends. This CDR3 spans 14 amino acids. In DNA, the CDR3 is TGTGCCAGCCTGCGAGGGCCGCTTCAAGAGACCCAGTACTTC. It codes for CASLRGPLQETQYF.

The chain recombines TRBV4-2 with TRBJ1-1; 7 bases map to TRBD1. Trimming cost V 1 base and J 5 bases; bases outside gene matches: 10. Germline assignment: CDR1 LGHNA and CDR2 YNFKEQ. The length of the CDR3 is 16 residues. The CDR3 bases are TGTGCCAGCAGCCAAGTCCCCACAGGGGCGGGAACTGAAGCTTTCTTT. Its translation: CASSQVPTGAGTEAFF.

CDR3 amino acids: CASSLDIYGRGQRGAPLHF. The DNA for the CDR3 is TGTGCCAGCAGCTTGGATATCTACGGCAGGGGGCAAAGAGGAGCTCCCCTCCACTTT. The chain carries TRBV7-9 and TRBJ1-6; TRBD1 matches 8 bases. Trimming cost V 3 bases and J 13 bases; bases outside gene matches: 23. This CDR3 is built from 19 residues. Germline-derived CDR1 and CDR2 are SEHNR and FQNEAQ (reference sequence).

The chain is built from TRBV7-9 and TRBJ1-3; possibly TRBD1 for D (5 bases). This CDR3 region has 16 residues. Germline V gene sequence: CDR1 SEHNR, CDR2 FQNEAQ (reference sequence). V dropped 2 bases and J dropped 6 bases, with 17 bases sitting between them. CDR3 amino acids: CASSLSQGRTVNTIYF. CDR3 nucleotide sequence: TGTGCCAGCAGCTTAAGTCAGGGAAGGACGGTAAACACCATATATTTT.

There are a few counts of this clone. CDR3 region: CASRRTGVAGNTIYF. The CDR3 DNA reads TGTGCCAGCAGAAGGACAGGCGTAGCTGGAAACACCATATATTTT. The chain employs TRBV28 and TRBJ1-3; TRBD1 matches at 7 bases. Germline-derived CDR1 and CDR2 are MDHEN and SYDVKM. The CDR3 contains 15 residues. The V gene end was trimmed by 6 bases and the J gene end by 2 bases; junction bases not matched to a gene: 7.

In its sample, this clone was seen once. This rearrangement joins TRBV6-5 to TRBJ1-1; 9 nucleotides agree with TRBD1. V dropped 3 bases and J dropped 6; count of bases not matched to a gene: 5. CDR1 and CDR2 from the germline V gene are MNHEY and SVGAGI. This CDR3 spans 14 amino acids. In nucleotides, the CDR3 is TGTGCCAGCAGTTATCGGACAGGGGTCTCTGAAGCTTTCTTT. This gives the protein CASSYRTGVSEAFF.